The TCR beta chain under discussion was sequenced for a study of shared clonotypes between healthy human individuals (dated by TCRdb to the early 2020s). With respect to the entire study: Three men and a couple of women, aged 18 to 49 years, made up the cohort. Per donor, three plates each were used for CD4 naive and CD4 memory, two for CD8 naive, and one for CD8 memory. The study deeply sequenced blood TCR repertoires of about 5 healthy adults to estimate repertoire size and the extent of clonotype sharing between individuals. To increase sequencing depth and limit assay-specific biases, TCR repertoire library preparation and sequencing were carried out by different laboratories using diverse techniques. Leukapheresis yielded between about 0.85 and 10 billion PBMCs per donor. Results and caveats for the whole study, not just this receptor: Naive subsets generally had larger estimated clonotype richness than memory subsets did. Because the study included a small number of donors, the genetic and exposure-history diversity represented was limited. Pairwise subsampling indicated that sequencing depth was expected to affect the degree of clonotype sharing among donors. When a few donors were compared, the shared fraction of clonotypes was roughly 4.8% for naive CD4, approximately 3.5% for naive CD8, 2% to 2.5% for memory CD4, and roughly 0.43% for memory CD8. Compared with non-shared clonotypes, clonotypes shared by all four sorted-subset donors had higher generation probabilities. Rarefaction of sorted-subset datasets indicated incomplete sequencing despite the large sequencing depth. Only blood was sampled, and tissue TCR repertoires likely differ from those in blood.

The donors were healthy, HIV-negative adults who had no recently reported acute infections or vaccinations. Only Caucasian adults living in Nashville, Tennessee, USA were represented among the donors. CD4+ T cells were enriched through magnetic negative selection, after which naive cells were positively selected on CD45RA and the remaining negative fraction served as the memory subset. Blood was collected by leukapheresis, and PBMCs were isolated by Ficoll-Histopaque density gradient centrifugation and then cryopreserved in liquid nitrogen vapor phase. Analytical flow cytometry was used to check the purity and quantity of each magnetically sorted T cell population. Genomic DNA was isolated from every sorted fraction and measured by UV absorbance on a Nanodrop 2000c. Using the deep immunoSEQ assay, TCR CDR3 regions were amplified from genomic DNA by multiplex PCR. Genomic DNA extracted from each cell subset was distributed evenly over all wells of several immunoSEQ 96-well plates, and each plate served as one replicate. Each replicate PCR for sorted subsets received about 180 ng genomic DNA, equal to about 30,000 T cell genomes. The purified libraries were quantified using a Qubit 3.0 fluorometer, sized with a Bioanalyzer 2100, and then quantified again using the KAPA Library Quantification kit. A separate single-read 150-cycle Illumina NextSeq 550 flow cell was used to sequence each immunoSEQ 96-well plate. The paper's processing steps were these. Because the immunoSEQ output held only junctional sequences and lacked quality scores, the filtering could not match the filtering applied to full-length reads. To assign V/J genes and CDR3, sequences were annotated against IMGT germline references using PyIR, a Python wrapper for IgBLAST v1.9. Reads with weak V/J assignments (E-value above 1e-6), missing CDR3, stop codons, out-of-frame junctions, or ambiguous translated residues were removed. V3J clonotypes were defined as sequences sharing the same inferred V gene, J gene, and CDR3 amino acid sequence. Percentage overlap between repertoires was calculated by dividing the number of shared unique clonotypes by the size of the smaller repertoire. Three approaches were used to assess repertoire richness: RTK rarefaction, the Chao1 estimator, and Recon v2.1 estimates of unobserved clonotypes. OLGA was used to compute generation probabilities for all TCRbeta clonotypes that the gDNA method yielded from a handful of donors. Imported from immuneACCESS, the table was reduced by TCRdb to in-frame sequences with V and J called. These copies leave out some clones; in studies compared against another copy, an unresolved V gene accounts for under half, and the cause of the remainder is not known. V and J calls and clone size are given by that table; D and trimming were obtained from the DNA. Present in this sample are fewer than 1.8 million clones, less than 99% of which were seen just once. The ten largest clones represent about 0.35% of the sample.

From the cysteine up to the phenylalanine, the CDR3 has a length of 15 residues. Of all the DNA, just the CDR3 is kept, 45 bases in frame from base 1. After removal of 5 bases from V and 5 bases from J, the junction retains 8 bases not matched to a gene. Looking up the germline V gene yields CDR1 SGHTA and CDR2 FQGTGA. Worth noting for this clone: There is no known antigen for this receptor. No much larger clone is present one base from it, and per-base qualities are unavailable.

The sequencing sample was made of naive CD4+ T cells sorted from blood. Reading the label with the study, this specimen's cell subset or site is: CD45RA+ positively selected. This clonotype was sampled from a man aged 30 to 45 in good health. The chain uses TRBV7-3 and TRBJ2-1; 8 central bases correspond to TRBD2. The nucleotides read TGTGCCAGCAGCAAATCGGGAGGGACCCACAATGAGCAGTTCTTC. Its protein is CASSKSGGTHNEQFF.